The rows below give T cell receptor beta chains drawn from one sample of a study of cytomegalovirus exposure and HLA in healthy donors. Assay used: immunoSEQ multiplex PCR; TCRdb lists only in-frame clones, some missing. Of 98,000 or so clones in the sample, approximately 78% are singletons; the top ten hold 1.5% to 2%. The specimen was PBMCs. The source is a woman in her thirties or forties in good health and CMV-seronegative. CDR3s include the opening cysteine and the closing phenylalanine or tryptophan. The order of the fields is CDR3 DNA, CDR3 protein, D gene, clone size, J gene, V gene. A D gene is named only where the DNA matches it firmly. Clone size, where shown, is once, few, many, or a class for clones that have expanded.

TGTGCCAGCAGCTCCTCGGGAGTTAATGAGGACGAGCAGTACTTC,CASSSSGVNEDEQYF,-,-,TRBJ2-7,TRBV7-9
TGTGCCAGCAGCGACCGGACTAGCGGACTCTCCACCCAGTACTTC,CASSDRTSGLSTQYF,TRBD2,few,TRBJ2-5,TRBV9
TGTGCCAGCGCCGCCTATGGTAGCGGGAGTGATGAGCAGTTCTTC,CASAAYGSGSDEQFF,TRBD2,-,TRBJ2-1,TRBV27
TGTGCCACCAGCAGAGGTCCGTCCGGGACTAGCGGGAGATATACGCAGTATTTT,CATSRGPSGTSGRYTQYF,TRBD2,-,TRBJ2-3,TRBV15
TGTGCCAGCAGCCAAGAGGCCACAGGGGGCGGCTACGAGCAGTACTTC,CASSQEATGGGYEQYF,TRBD1,-,TRBJ2-7,TRBV4-2
TGTGCCAGCAGACCCCGGACAGGCTATGGCTACACCTTC,CASRPRTGYGYTF,TRBD1,-,TRBJ1-2,TRBV7-2
TGTGCCAGCATCAAAGGGAGAGGGATTTACAATGAGCAGTTCTTC,CASIKGRGIYNEQFF,-,-,TRBJ2-1,TRBV6-5
TGTGCCAGCAGCGTAACAGGATACACTGAAGCTTTCTTT,CASSVTGYTEAFF,-,-,TRBJ1-1,TRBV9
TGTGCCAGCAGTTCGTACCCCAGGGGGCGGACTGAAGCTTTCTTT,CASSSYPRGRTEAFF,TRBD1,-,TRBJ1-1,TRBV28
TGTGCCAGCAGTGCCCAGGGGGCGCGGGGCTACACCTTC,CASSAQGARGYTF,TRBD1,-,TRBJ1-2,TRBV27
TGTGCCAGCTCACCGGGGACAGGCCCCTACGAGCAGTACTTC,CASSPGTGPYEQYF,TRBD1,-,TRBJ2-7,TRBV18
TGTGCCAGCAGTTCACCCTCCGTAGCGGGAGGGGGCAGAGAGACCCAGTACTTC,CASSSPSVAGGGRETQYF,TRBD2,-,TRBJ2-5,TRBV28
TGTGCCAGCAGTTCCACCGGGACAGGGGGCATGTTGGGCGGCTACACCTTC,CASSSTGTGGMLGGYTF,TRBD1,once,TRBJ1-2,TRBV28
TGTGCCAGCAGCTGGGGGGGGTCGGTTGAAAAACTGTTTTTT,CASSWGGSVEKLFF,-,once,TRBJ1-4,TRBV5-5
TGTGCCAGCAGTGGTTCGATACAGGGGGCGCGAGAGACCCAGTACTTC,CASSGSIQGARETQYF,TRBD1,-,TRBJ2-5,TRBV6-1
TGTGCCAGCGATTATCTACCCGGACAGGGGATAACGATGAACACTGAAGCTTTCTTT,CASDYLPGQGITMNTEAFF,TRBD1,-,TRBJ1-1,TRBV28
TGTGCCAGCAGCGTAGAATGGGGACTAGCGGGACAAGAGACCCAGTACTTC,CASSVEWGLAGQETQYF,TRBD2,few,TRBJ2-5,TRBV9
TGTTCCAGCAGCTTAGGGTCCATGACAGTTAATGAAAAACTGTTTTTT,CSSSLGSMTVNEKLFF,-,-,TRBJ1-4,TRBV7-9
TGTGCCAGCAACAACAGGGGGCTCGGCACCGGGGAGCTGTTTTTT,CASNNRGLGTGELFF,TRBD1,-,TRBJ2-2,TRBV14
TGTGCCAGCAGCAAAGTCCGGACTGCGCTGGAAGATGAGCAGTTCTTC,CASSKVRTALEDEQFF,-,-,TRBJ2-1,TRBV21-1
TGCAGCGCAACGACACAGGATATCATTTCGTCTGAGCAGTTCTTC,CSATTQDIISSEQFF,-,few,TRBJ2-1,TRBV29-1
TGTGCCAGTAGTATAGATCGGGACAGAGGATATGGCTACACCTTC,CASSIDRDRGYGYTF,TRBD1,-,TRBJ1-2,TRBV19
TGTGCCAGCTCACCTGGACAGGGTTTTTATGATACAGATACGCAGTATTTT,CASSPGQGFYDTDTQYF,TRBD1,-,TRBJ2-3,TRBV18
TGTGCCATCAGGGGGGACAGGCAAACCCAGCCCCAGCATTTT,CAIRGDRQTQPQHF,TRBD1,few,TRBJ1-5,TRBV10-3
TGTGCCACCAGCAGAGGCGGGAGGGGCTATGAAGAGACCCAGTACTTC,CATSRGGRGYEETQYF,TRBD2,-,TRBJ2-5,TRBV15